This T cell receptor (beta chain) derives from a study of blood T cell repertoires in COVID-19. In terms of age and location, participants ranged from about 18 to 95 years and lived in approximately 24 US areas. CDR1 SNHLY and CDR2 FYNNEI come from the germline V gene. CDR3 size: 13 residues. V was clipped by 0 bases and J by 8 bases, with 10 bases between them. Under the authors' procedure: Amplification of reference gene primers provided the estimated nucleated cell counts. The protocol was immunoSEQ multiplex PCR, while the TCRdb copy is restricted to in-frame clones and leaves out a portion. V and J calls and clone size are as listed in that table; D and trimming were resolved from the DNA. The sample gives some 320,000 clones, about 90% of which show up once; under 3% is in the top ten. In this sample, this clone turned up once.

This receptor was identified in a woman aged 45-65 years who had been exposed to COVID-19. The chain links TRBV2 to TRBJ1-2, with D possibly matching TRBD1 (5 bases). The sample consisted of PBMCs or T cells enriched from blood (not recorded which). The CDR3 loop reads CASSEARQTGYTF. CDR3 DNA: TGTGCCAGCAGTGAAGCGCGACAGACGGGCTACACCTTC. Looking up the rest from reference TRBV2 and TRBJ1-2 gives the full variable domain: EPEVTQTPSHQVTQMGQEVILRCVPISNHLYFYWYRQILGQKVEFLVSFYNNEISEKSEIFDDQFSVERPDGSNFTLKIRSTKLEDSAMYFCASSEARQTGYTFGSGTRLTVV.